These 21 T cell receptor beta chains were sequenced from one sample in a study of molecular identifiers for immune sequencing clone quantification. From the PCR reads, TCRdb called clonotypes with MiXCR, one entry per CDR3 protein. The table records about 630,000 distinct CDR3 sequences, about 25% of them present only once. What was sequenced was naive CD8+ T cells from blood, with Jurkat cell RNA spiked in. The sample's subset: FACS-sorted CD8+CD4-CCR7+CD45RA+ naive T cells. The receptor source for this set is a human donor in good health. Some libraries in this study had Jurkat cell RNA spiked in.

This chain uses TRBV19 with TRBJ2-3; the match to TRBD2 covers 12 bases. Germline V CDR1 and CDR2: LNHDA, SQIVND (reference sequence). V dropped 7 bases and J dropped 1; count of bases not matched to a gene: 3. There are 15 residues in the CDR3. CDR3 nucleotide sequence: TGTGCCAGTACTTGGACTAGCGGGGGCACAGATACGCAGTATTTT. It translates to CASTWTSGGTDTQYF.

The table lists this clonotype with a count of one. This rearrangement joins TRBV25-1 to TRBJ1-1; D is unclear. The CDR3 is 12 amino acids. Trimming took off 4 bases at V and 7 bases at J, with 10 bases between the two ends. Germline V lookup: CDR1 MGHDK, CDR2 SYGVNS. CDR3 in amino acids: CASSVSGYEAFF. As DNA, the CDR3 is TGTGCCAGCAGTGTATCAGGATATGAAGCTTTCTTT.

This clonotype came up many times. The V call is TRBV7-6, the J call TRBJ1-1; tentatively, D is TRBD1 (6 bases). CDR3 length: 13 residues. The V end lost 5 bases, the J end lost 4 bases, and 11 bases lay between the germline ends. Germline V gene data show CDR1 as SGHVS and CDR2 as FNYEAQ. CDR3 coding DNA: TGTGCCAGCAGCAAAGGGGGTCCCACTGAAGCTTTCTTT. Translated, it gives CASSKGGPTEAFF.

This clonotype was recorded at least ten times. V is TRBV6-1 and J is TRBJ2-2, with D tentatively TRBD1 (5 bases). This CDR3 region has 13 residues. Germline CDR1 is MNHNS and CDR2 is SASEGT. V was pared by 10 bases and J by 0 bases, with 9 bases between. The CDR3 protein is CATARANTGELFF. The CDR3 bases are TGTGCCACCGCCAGGGCGAACACCGGGGAGCTGTTTTTT.

For this clonotype: One junction end does not reproduce the germline sequence, and a read error may be involved. The chain couples TRBV29-1 to TRBJ1-1, with 7 bases lining up with TRBD1. Germline V gene sequence: CDR1 SQVTM, CDR2 ANQGSEA. The CDR3 is made up of 15 amino acids. The CDR3 here is CCVEALGQRNTEAFF. In nucleotides, the CDR3 is TGCTGCGTCGAAGCCCTGGGACAGAGGAACACTGAAGCTTTCTTT.

Turning to this clonotype: It may be a read error: a sequence one base away is much more abundant. The V and J genes are TRBV7-9 and TRBJ2-1; TRBD2 matches at 8 bases. Germline CDR1 reads SEHNR; CDR2 reads FQNEAQ (reference sequence). Trimming cost V 3 bases and J 5 bases; bases outside gene matches: 6. This CDR3 is built from 15 residues. The CDR3 DNA follows: TGTGCCAGCAGCTTTACCGGGACTAGGGACAATGAGCAGTTCTTC. Its protein product is CASSFTGTRDNEQFF. Combining the CDR3 with reference TRBV7-9 and TRBJ2-1 gives the whole variable domain DTGVSQNPRHKITKRGQNVTFRCDPISEHNRLYWYRQTLGQGPEFLTYFQNEAQLEKSRLLSDRFSAERPKGSFSTLEIQRTEQGDSAMYLCASSFTGTRDNEQFFGPGTRLTVL.

The V gene is TRBV19, the J gene TRBJ2-7; D gene unclear. There are 14 residues in the CDR3. Germline V gives CDR1 LNHDA, CDR2 SQIVND (reference sequence). Trimming took 5 bases from V and 6 from J, leaving 17 bases between them. For the CDR3, the DNA is TGTGCCAGTAGTCTCGGGCTTGGGGTCCCCGAGCAGTACTTC. Translating it yields CASSLGLGVPEQYF.

This clonotype showed up many times. Here the CDR3 reads CASSTTGLGIQETQYF. The CDR3 bases are TGCGCCAGCAGTACAACGGGACTAGGCATCCAAGAGACCCAGTACTTC. The V gene is TRBV5-1, the J gene TRBJ2-5; 8 bases agree with TRBD2. The CDR3 has 16 residues. V was clipped by 5 bases and J by 1 base; unmatched bases: 10. The V gene's germline CDR1 is SGHRS and CDR2 YFSETQ.

This clonotype has a count of ten or more. The chain joins TRBV9 to TRBJ2-2; D is undetermined. V was pared by 4 bases and J by 0 bases, with 13 bases between. The CDR3 has 16 amino acids. In germline, CDR1 is SGDLS, CDR2 YYNGEE. CDR3 residues: CASSPLSGPNTGELFF. CDR3 bases: TGTGCCAGCAGCCCACTATCTGGGCCGAACACCGGGGAGCTGTTTTTT.

The sample holds many counts of this clonotype. The rearrangement links TRBV7-3 to TRBJ2-3, with 8 bases that match TRBD1. The CDR3 sequence is 15 residues long. CDR1 SGHTA and CDR2 FQGTGA come from the germline V gene. The junction had 8 bases not matched to a gene; V was cut back by 4 bases and J by 5 bases. CDR3 sequence reads: CASSSGQGKGDTQYF. CDR3 in DNA: TGTGCCAGCAGCTCCGGACAGGGAAAGGGAGATACGCAGTATTTT.

As for this clonotype: A single base separates this from a much larger clone, so it may be a read error. The chain links TRBV27 to TRBJ1-1; D might be TRBD1 (6 bases). CDR1 and CDR2 (germline): MNHEY, SMNVEV (reference sequence). V lost 7 bases, J lost 4 bases, and 13 bases lay in between. This CDR3 is built from 13 residues. The CDR3 is CASNRWGATEAFF. CDR3 sequence (DNA): TGTGCCAGCAATCGCTGGGGGGCCACTGAAGCTTTCTTT.

This clonotype was seen many times. The chain has TRBV6-2 or TRBV6-3 and TRBJ1-1; D not resolved. There are 15 residues in the CDR3. With 3 bases removed from V and 1 base from J, the gap between germline ends came to 12 bases. Germline lookup yields CDR1 MNHEY and CDR2 SVGEGT. The CDR3 DNA follows: TGTGCCAGCAGTTATGGACCCCCGAGGAACACTGAAGCTTTCTTT. The encoded protein is CASSYGPPRNTEAFF.

This chain connects TRBV12-3 or TRBV12-4 to TRBJ2-1; 9 bases match TRBD2. The trim removed 6 bases at V and 1 base at J, leaving 7 bases unmatched. This CDR3 spans 16 amino acids. The DNA of the CDR3 is TGTGCCAGCAGCTCACGACTAGCGGCATCCTACAATGAGCAGTTCTTC. This sequence encodes CASSSRLAASYNEQFF.

This clonotype was observed many times. The J gene is TRBJ2-2, the V gene TRBV10-1; no clear D gene. V lost 6 bases, J lost 0 bases, and 8 bases lay in between. The CDR3 loop spans 14 amino acids. Germline V lookup: CDR1 WNHNN, CDR2 SYGVQD (reference sequence). Written as DNA, the CDR3 is TGCGCCAGCAGAGATCACCCGAACACCGGGGAGCTGTTTTTT. This codes for CASRDHPNTGELFF.

The rearrangement uses TRBV7-9 and TRBJ2-1; D is perhaps TRBD1 or TRBD2 (5 bases each). V lost 1 base and J lost 9, with 13 bases in between. Germline V gives CDR1 SEHNR, CDR2 FQNEAQ (reference sequence). This CDR3 is built from 14 residues. In nucleotides, the CDR3 is TGTGCCAGCAGCTTAGTTTCCGGGGCGGGTGAGCAGTTCTTC. It yields the protein CASSLVSGAGEQFF.

In its sample, this clonotype was seen many times. V usage is TRBV6-5 and J usage is TRBJ2-7, with unresolved D. The germline V gene encodes CDR1 MNHEY and CDR2 SVGAGI. Deletions cut 0 bases from V and 6 bases from J, with 9 bases between. The CDR3 spans 13 residues. The CDR3 sequence is CASSYSSRGEQYF. DNA of the CDR3: TGTGCCAGCAGTTACTCGTCCAGAGGCGAGCAGTACTTC.

This rearrangement joins TRBV27 to TRBJ1-2; TRBD1 is a possible D gene (6 bases). V lost 6 bases and J lost 5, with 19 bases in between. CDR1 and CDR2 from the germline V gene are MNHEY and SMNVEV (reference sequence). There are 15 residues in the CDR3. The CDR3, as DNA: TGTGCCAGCAGGGGGGCCGACAGGCTTAAATATGGCTACACCTTC. This sequence encodes CASRGADRLKYGYTF.

Of note for this clonotype: This may come from a read error, since a much larger clone is one base off. The chain has TRBV5-1 and TRBJ2-5, with 11 bases matching TRBD1. Trimming cost V 4 bases and J 5 bases; bases outside gene matches: 7. The germline V gene encodes CDR1 SGHRS and CDR2 YFSETQ. The CDR3 has 15 residues. CDR3 DNA: TGCGCCAGCAGCATTTGGACAGGGGGCTGGGAGACCCAGTACTTC. This gives the protein CASSIWTGGWETQYF.

V gene TRBV7-9 combines with J gene TRBJ2-1, with 8 bases fitting TRBD2. The CDR3 spans 14 residues. Trimming at V came to 2 bases and at J to 8 bases, leaving 5 bases not matched to a gene. Looked up from germline, CDR1 is SEHNR and CDR2 is FQNEAQ (reference sequence). The CDR3 DNA reads TGTGCCAGCAGCTTAAGCGGACTAGCCCATGAGCAGTTCTTC. It codes for CASSLSGLAHEQFF.

This clonotype was recorded at least ten times. The chain couples TRBV7-8 to TRBJ2-2; D gene uncertain. This CDR3 contains 16 residues. Germline V lookup: CDR1 SGHVS, CDR2 FQNEAQ. The V and J ends lost 0 bases and 4 bases respectively, with 12 bases between them. DNA of the CDR3: TGTGCCAGCAGCTTAGCGTGGAGCCCGAGCACCGGGGAGCTGTTTTTT. Protein product: CASSLAWSPSTGELFF.

This clonotype was picked up a small number of times. The rearrangement joins TRBV6-5 to TRBJ2-2, with no clear D. CDR1 is MNHEY and CDR2 is SVGAGI in the germline V gene. Between the trimmed V and J ends, which lost 2 bases and 3 bases, there was a span of 7 bases. This CDR3 is 14 amino acids long. Here the CDR3 DNA reads TGTGCCAGCAGTTACGGCAGACACACCGGGGAGCTGTTTTTT. Translation: CASSYGRHTGELFF.